These T cell receptor beta chains were read from a single sample in a study of cytomegalovirus exposure and HLA in healthy donors. Sequencing was performed with immunoSEQ multiplex PCR; in TCRdb, only in-frame clones are kept and a portion is missing. In the table there are about 90,000 clones, around 89% of which are singletons. Sample: PBMCs. The receptors derive from a young man in good health and CMV-seronegative. The conserved cysteine and the conserved F or W are not part of the CDR3 here. Fields, in order: J gene, D gene, V gene, CDR3 protein. The D gene is left open where the match is weak.

TRBJ2-2 | TRBD1 | TRBV2 | ASSDPGQGAWGELF
TRBJ2-7 | - | TRBV11-2 | ASSAPSGVPYEQY
TRBJ1-4 | TRBD1 | TRBV5-1 | ASSTGQAFPSTNEKLF
TRBJ2-5 | TRBD1 | TRBV6-5 | ASKRTGRETQY
TRBJ1-2 | - | TRBV5-1 | ASSRTSNYGYT
TRBJ2-7 | TRBD2 | TRBV5-6 | ASSPLVTSGRSTEQY
TRBJ2-1 | - | TRBV6-5 | ASSFDKSYNEQF
- | - | TRBV18 | ASSPLGGLSSYEQY
TRBJ1-1 | - | TRBV7-2 | ASSLAWPNTEAF
TRBJ2-7 | - | TRBV6-6 | ASSYVRVYEQY
TRBJ2-5 | TRBD2 | TRBV5-1 | ASSIASGGIQETQY
TRBJ2-2 | - | TRBV28 | ASSLGLETGELF
TRBJ2-3 | - | TRBV5-1 | ASMLGEVTDTQY
TRBJ2-3 | - | TRBV7-3 | ASSPVGSSFPDTQY
TRBJ2-7 | TRBD2 | TRBV28 | ASGGGPYEQY
TRBJ1-5 | TRBD1 | TRBV11-2 | ASSLDRDQPQH
TRBJ2-4 | - | TRBV9 | ASSPWEGEIAKNIQY
TRBJ2-2 | - | TRBV7-2 | ASAIARVSVAGELF
TRBJ1-4 | - | TRBV18 | ASSRAGDEKLF
TRBJ2-2 | TRBD2 | TRBV6-1 | ASRTSVWELF
TRBJ2-5 | TRBD1 | TRBV7-2 | ASSGMTGAGAGTQY
TRBJ2-1 | TRBD2 | TRBV4-3 | ASSQGGTSIEQF
TRBJ2-7 | - | TRBV14 | ASSLARSYEQY
TRBJ1-2 | - | TRBV14 | ASSRGVQTT
TRBJ2-6 | TRBD2 | TRBV28 | ASDAPTSGRDSGANVLT
TRBJ2-1 | TRBD1 | TRBV6-4 | ASSDRDSPNEQF
TRBJ1-1 | - | TRBV6-6 | ASSFGAPVGGAF
TRBJ2-7 | TRBD1 | TRBV19 | ASSKGTGGSYEQY
TRBJ1-1 | TRBD1 | TRBV29-1 | SVNFQEGTGRPEAF
TRBJ2-1 | - | TRBV7-9 | ASSKPGRDNEQF
TRBJ2-3 | - | TRBV25-1 | ASSRQGRTDTQY
TRBJ1-3 | - | TRBV7-2 | ASSLAGLSSGNTIY
TRBJ2-2 | TRBD2 | TRBV19 | AVKRAPGPNLSGSGTGELF
- | TRBD1 | TRBV28 | ASSGTGAYEQY
TRBJ2-7 | - | TRBV28 | ASSLTPSLGSSYEQY
TRBJ2-3 | TRBD2 | TRBV5-6 | ASSLESGIRSDTQY
TRBJ1-5 | - | TRBV6-5 | ASSYRGGNQPQH
TRBJ2-5 | TRBD1 | TRBV6-1 | ASSAEGARRETQY
TRBJ2-5 | TRBD2 | TRBV7-8 | ASSLAQGGREY
TRBJ1-1 | TRBD1 | TRBV6-5 | ASSHGQGASEAF
TRBJ2-2 | TRBD2 | TRBV6-6 | ASKGLAVNTGELF
- | - | TRBV28 | ASSFLTRKRGEQY
TRBJ1-2 | - | TRBV11-2 | ASSFTGSRYGYT
TRBJ2-5 | TRBD1 | TRBV7-2 | ASSLSPFRGRVETQY
TRBJ2-3 | TRBD2 | TRBV6-1 | ASSDFAGAGTDTQY
TRBJ2-3 | TRBD2 | TRBV7-3 | ASSLGDYSSPTQY
TRBJ2-2 | - | TRBV25-1 | ASSGGHTNTGELF
TRBJ1-1 | TRBD1 | TRBV9 | ASSVRDRGGTEAF
TRBJ2-5 | - | TRBV2 | ASTGTLQETQY
TRBJ1-4 | - | TRBV5-7 | ASSLYYKKLF
TRBJ1-6 | TRBD1 | TRBV5-1 | ASSLGDRPDNSPLH
TRBJ2-7 | - | TRBV5-1 | ASSLGLVISYEQY
TRBJ2-1 | - | TRBV29-1 | SVEGVVNGGNEQF